The 9 T cell receptor beta chains below all came from one sample that was sequenced in a study of Ad26.COV2.S vaccination and SARS-CoV-2 variants. Some clones are missing from TCRdb's copy, which holds only in-frame ones; the method was immunoSEQ multiplex PCR. The sample shows about 320,000 clones, over 80% of them seen only once. Treatment given: roughly 20 received Ad26.COV2.S at low or high dose, single or two shots; roughly five received placebo; per-sample allocation not given. Material that was analyzed had been drawn on day 63 after the first vaccine or placebo injection. The material was peripheral blood, obtained in a trial of Ad26.COV2.S vaccine versus placebo. All receptors derive from a person aged 18-60 years who received the Ad26.COV2.S COVID-19 vaccine or a placebo.

This sequence joins TRBV12-5 and TRBJ1-6; no clear D. V was clipped by 2 bases and J by 7 bases, with 6 bases between them. Per the germline V gene, CDR1 is LGHNT and CDR2 is FRNRAP. The CDR3 is made up of 13 amino acids. CDR3 residues: CASGLSGNSPLHF. The CDR3 DNA sequence: TGTGCTAGTGGTTTGTCGGGGAATTCACCCCTCCACTTT.

CDR3 sequence: CASSPSTSYEQYF. CDR3 in DNA: TGCGCCAGCAGCCCCTCGACCTCCTACGAGCAGTACTTC. The rearrangement uses TRBV4-1 and TRBJ2-7; no firm D call. The CDR3 consists of 13 residues. Trimming pared 4 bases from V and 0 bases from J, leaving 7 bases between. Germline-derived CDR1 and CDR2 are MGHRA and YSYEKL.

This clone has a count of ten or more. CDR3 in amino acids: CASRNRVDDTEAFF. For the CDR3, the DNA is TGTGCCAGCAGGAACAGGGTCGACGACACTGAAGCTTTCTTT. This rearrangement joins TRBV2 to TRBJ1-1; D may be TRBD1 (6 bases). The CDR3 contains 14 residues. Trimming shortened V by 6 bases and J by 3 bases, and 14 bases separated the two germline ends. Germline lookup yields CDR1 SNHLY and CDR2 FYNNEI.

The chain joins TRBV2 to TRBJ1-5; D may be TRBD1 (6 bases). In germline, CDR1 is SNHLY, CDR2 FYNNEI. CDR3 length: 17 residues. V lost 2 bases, J lost 0 bases, and 14 bases lay in between. The CDR3 DNA is TGTGCCAGCAGTGAATTTCCGGGACAACATAGCAATCAGCCCCAGCATTTT. The encoded protein is CASSEFPGQHSNQPQHF.

CDR3 DNA: TGTGCCAGCAGGGGACACGCGGGGCAGTACTTC. As protein: CASRGHAGQYF. The J gene is TRBJ2-7, the V gene TRBV6-5, with D maybe TRBD1 (6 bases). Germline CDR1 MNHEY, CDR2 SVGAGI. This CDR3 contains 11 residues. V lost 6 bases and J lost 9, with 12 bases in between.

The rearrangement joins TRBV4-1 to TRBJ2-3, with D perhaps TRBD1 (6 bases). CDR3 length equals 15 residues. Germline CDR1 is MGHRA and CDR2 is YSYEKL. V was cut by 4 bases and J by 4 bases, with 15 bases left in between. The CDR3 here is CASSRTVSTPDTQYF. The CDR3 DNA reads TGCGCCAGCAGCCGGACAGTTTCTACCCCAGATACGCAGTATTTT.

V is TRBV28 and J is TRBJ2-7; TRBD1 might be the D (6 bases). Trimming cost V 7 bases and J 12 bases, with 22 bases left between them. The germline CDR1 and CDR2 sequences are MDHEN and SYDVKM. This CDR3 spans 13 amino acids. CDR3 in amino acids: CASKRGSWLNRYF. CDR3 bases: TGTGCCAGCAAGAGGGGGTCCTGGCTGAATCGGTACTTC.

The chain uses TRBV5-1 and TRBJ2-3; TRBD2 agrees at 11 bases. This CDR3 has 15 amino acids. Germline assignment: CDR1 SGHRS and CDR2 YFSETQ. V dropped 8 bases and J dropped 2; count of bases not matched to a gene: 7. The CDR3 nucleotides are TGCGCCAGTTCCGAGACTAGCGGGGTCACAGATACGCAGTATTTT. This sequence encodes CASSETSGVTDTQYF. Full variable domain (outside the CDR3, taken from reference TRBV5-1 and TRBJ2-3): KAGVTQTPRYLIKTRGQQVTLSCSPISGHRSVSWYQQTPGQGLQFLFEYFSETQRNKGNFPGRFSGRQFSNSRSEMNVSTLELGDSALYLCASSETSGVTDTQYFGPGTRLTVL.

V gene TRBV18 combines with J gene TRBJ1-5; D gene unclear. Looked up from germline, CDR1 is KGHSH and CDR2 is LQKENI. V shed 3 bases and J shed 0 bases, with 12 bases lying between them. The CDR3 spans 16 residues. In DNA form, the CDR3 reads TGTGCCAGCTCACCGGGCGGCAGGAGTAGCAATCAGCCCCAGCATTTT. This gives the protein CASSPGGRSSNQPQHF.